Detailed here is one TCR beta chain. TCRdb analysed the RT-PCR reads with MiXCR anew, one entry per CDR3 protein. The table shows about 76,000 distinct CDR3 sequences, with approximately 26% occurring only once. This sample is part of a study of patients and donors after allogeneic stem cell transplantation. Trimming left V 5 bases short and J 1 base short, with 11 bases between. CDR1 and CDR2 (germline): MNHEY, SVGEGT. This CDR3 spans 14 amino acids. V gene TRBV6-2 or TRBV6-3 combines with J gene TRBJ2-5, with D tentatively TRBD1 (5 bases). This receptor was taken from a human donor who was either an allogeneic HSCT recipient or a stem cell or donor lymphocyte infusion donor (not recorded which). It is not recorded whose cells these are; they may come from a transplant donor. Material for sequencing was blood, either unsorted or a sorted T cell fraction (not recorded which). The DNA of the CDR3 is TGTGCCAGCAGTCGCAGGGTCCTCCAAGAGACCCAGTACTTC. Amino acid sequence: CASSRRVLQETQYF.